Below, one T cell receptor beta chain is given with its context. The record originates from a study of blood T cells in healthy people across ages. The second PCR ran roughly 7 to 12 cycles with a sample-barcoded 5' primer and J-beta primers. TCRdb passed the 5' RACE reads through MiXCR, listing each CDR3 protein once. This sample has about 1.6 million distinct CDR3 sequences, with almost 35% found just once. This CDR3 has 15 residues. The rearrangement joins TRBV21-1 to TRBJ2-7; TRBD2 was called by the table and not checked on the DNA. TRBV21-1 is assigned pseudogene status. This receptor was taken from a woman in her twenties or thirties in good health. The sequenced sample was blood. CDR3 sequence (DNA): TGTGCCAGCAGCAAGGCTCCGGGGGGGCCCTACGAGCAGTACTTC. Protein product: CASSKAPGGPYEQYF.